The rows below give T cell receptor beta chains drawn from one sample of a study of blood T cells in healthy people across ages. TCRdb reprocessed the 5' RACE reads with MiXCR, giving one entry per CDR3 protein. The sample has 550,000 to 600,000 distinct CDR3 sequences; 25% to 30% are singletons. Sequencing used blood. These receptors originate from a woman in her 70s in good health. CDR3s include the opening cysteine and the closing phenylalanine or tryptophan. The order of the fields is V gene, D gene, clone size, CDR3 protein. D genes are given only for firm matches. Size values are once, few and many counts, or a class for expanded clones, and some rows have none.

TRBV3-1,TRBD1,few,CASSQADRANSPLHF
TRBV4-3,-,-,CASSQVHLGYEQYF
TRBV29-1,TRBD1,-,CSVMTGSFTDTQYF
TRBV12-3/TRBV12-4,-,few,CASSQGLAGTDTQYF
TRBV20-1,-,few,CSARESPGPPTDTQYF
TRBV7-9,-,few,CASSLAQGLPPFF
TRBV20-1,-,-,CSASLRDTQYF
TRBV7-8,-,-,CASSLAEASYTGELFF
TRBV7-9,TRBD2,once,CASSLLLAGTEQFF
TRBV4-3,TRBD1,-,CASSQGGQPSGNTIYF
TRBV12-3/TRBV12-4,-,few,CASSYQGQGPQHF
TRBV7-2,-,-,CASSLQRPRSSGNTIYF
TRBV15,-,-,CATSRSIQETQYF
TRBV5-1,-,-,CASSLLPESRTLVRNTEAFF
TRBV7-2,TRBD2,-,CASSLLPSGGETGELFF
TRBV14,-,few,CASSQDVGHFYGYTF
TRBV24-1,-,-,CATSWSGTQETQYF
TRBV12-3/TRBV12-4,TRBD1,-,CASTYGQGAEFF
TRBV20-1,-,-,CSASAGSGETQYF
TRBV2,-,-,CASSDEGVGSPLHF
TRBV5-1,TRBD1,-,CASSQDGQATAGTQYF
TRBV11-2,TRBD1,many,CASNSPEQGAYEQYF
TRBV20-1,-,-,CSARDSKAANYGYTF
TRBV5-4,TRBD2,few,CASSTRLAGNQETQYF
TRBV6-6,TRBD1,-,CASSLRTGPNSPLHF
TRBV11-2,TRBD1,-,CASSYRDSRNEQFF
TRBV20-1,-,-,CSAREGTGRSYGYTF
TRBV29-1,-,-,CSVLPSGTRETQYF
TRBV20-1,TRBD2,-,CSTREGQRGDTGELFF
TRBV24-1,TRBD2,-,CATSDTTSGQYNEQFF
TRBV12-3/TRBV12-4,-,few,CAYQNGRQAFF
TRBV7-6,-,few,CASSYFDRGTQYF
TRBV6-2/TRBV6-3,TRBD1,-,CASSYSLLPDRHTDTQYF
TRBV24-1,-,-,CATSDLDRVGSSQFF
TRBV7-2,-,once,CASRQSGSHNEQFF
TRBV7-9,TRBD2,few,CASSFTSGNEQFF
TRBV5-1,-,few,CASSLGDRGANVLTF
TRBV5-1,TRBD1,-,CASRLGQGAYNEQFF
TRBV5-1,TRBD2,few,CASSSGLDKRPQYF
TRBV6-2/TRBV6-3,TRBD2,-,CASRRVLAGVPPVPRNTGELFF
TRBV7-2,TRBD2,-,CASSFLSGGAGTGELFF
TRBV20-1,-,-,CSAISGSLTDTQYF
TRBV7-3,-,-,CASSYLQASPLHF
TRBV3-1,-,few,CASGPTSDSPLHF
TRBV25-1,-,-,CASSVVGLPMNTEAFF
TRBV6-5,-,-,CASGMRGDEQFF
TRBV7-2,TRBD2,few,CASILTSGASYEQYF
TRBV15,TRBD2,-,CATSRVREGLETQYF
TRBV5-1,-,-,CASSHDRSQETQYF
TRBV5-1,-,few,CASSPYPGLSYEQYF
TRBV20-1,TRBD1,-,CSARDLGQGANEKLFF